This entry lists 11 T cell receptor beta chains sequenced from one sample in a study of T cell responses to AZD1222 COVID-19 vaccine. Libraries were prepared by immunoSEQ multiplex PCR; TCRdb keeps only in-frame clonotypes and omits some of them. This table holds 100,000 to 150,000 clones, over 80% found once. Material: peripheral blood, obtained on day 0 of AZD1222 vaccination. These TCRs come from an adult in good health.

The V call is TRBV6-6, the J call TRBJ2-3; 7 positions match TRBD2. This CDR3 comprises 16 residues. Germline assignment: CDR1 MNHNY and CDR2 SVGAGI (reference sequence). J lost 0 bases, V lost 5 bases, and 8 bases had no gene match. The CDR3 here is CASSVNLAVSTDTQYF. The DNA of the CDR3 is TGTGCCAGCAGTGTAAACCTAGCGGTTAGCACAGATACGCAGTATTTT.

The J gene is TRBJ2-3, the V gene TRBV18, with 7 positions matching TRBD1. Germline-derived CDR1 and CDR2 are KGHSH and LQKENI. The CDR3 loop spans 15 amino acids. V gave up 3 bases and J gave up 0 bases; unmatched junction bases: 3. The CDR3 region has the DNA TGTGCCAGCTCACCTAACAGGGGTAGCACAGATACGCAGTATTTT. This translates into CASSPNRGSTDTQYF.

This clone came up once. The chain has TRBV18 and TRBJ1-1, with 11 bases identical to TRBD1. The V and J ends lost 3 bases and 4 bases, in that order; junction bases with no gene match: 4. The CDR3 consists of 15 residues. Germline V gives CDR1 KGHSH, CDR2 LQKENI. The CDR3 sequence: CASSPGTGGRTEAFF. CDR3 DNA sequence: TGTGCCAGCTCACCGGGGACAGGGGGTCGCACTGAAGCTTTCTTT. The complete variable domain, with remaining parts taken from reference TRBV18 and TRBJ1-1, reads NAGVMQNPRHLVRRRGQEARLRCSPMKGHSHVYWYRQLPEEGLKFMVYLQKENIIDESGMPKERFSAEFPKEGPSILRIQQVVRGDSAAYFCASSPGTGGRTEAFFGQGTRLTVV.

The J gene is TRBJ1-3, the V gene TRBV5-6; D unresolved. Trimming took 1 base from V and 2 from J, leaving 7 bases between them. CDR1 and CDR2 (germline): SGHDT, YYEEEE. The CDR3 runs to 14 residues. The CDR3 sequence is CASSLRSTGNTIYF. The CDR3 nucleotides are TGTGCCAGCAGCTTGAGATCGACTGGAAACACCATATATTTT. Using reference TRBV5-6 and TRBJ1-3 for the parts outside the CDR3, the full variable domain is DAGVTQSPTHLIKTRGQQVTLRCSPKSGHDTVSWYQQALGQGPQFIFQYYEEEERQRGNFPDRFSGHQFPNYSSELNVNALLLGDSALYLCASSLRSTGNTIYFGEGSWLTVV.

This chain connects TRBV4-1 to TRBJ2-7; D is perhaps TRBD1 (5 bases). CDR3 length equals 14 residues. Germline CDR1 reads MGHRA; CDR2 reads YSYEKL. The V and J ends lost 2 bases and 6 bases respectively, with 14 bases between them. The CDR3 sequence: CASSQNLFDSEQYF. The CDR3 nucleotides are TGCGCCAGCAGCCAAAACCTATTCGACAGCGAGCAGTACTTC.

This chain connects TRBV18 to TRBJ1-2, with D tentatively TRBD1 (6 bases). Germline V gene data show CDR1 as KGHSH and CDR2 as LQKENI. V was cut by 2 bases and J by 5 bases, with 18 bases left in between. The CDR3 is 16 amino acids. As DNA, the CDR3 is TGTGCCAGCTCACCATACCAAGGGGGGGTTACATATGGCTACACCTTC. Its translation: CASSPYQGGVTYGYTF.

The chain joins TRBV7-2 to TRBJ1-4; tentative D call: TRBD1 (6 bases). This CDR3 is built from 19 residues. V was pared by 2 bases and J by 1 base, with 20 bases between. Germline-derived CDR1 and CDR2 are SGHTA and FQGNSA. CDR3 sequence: CASSLRALRGEETNEKLFF. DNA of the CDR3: TGTGCCAGCAGCTTACGGGCGCTGAGGGGGGAGGAAACTAATGAAAAACTGTTTTTT.

The CDR3 bases are TGTGCCAGCAGTCAGTTGGGGTGCCGAAATCAGCCCCAGCATTTT. This gives the protein CASSQLGCRNQPQHF. J is TRBJ1-5 and V is TRBV25-1; no clear D gene. The CDR3 runs to 15 residues. V lost 5 bases and J 4 bases, leaving 15 bases between the germline ends. The germline V gene has CDR1 MGHDK and CDR2 SYGVNS.

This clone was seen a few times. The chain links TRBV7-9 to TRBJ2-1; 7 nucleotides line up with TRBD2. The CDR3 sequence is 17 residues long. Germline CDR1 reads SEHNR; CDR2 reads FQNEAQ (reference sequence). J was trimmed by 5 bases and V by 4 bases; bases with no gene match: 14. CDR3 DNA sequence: TGTGCCAGCAGCTCCGGTCGTCGCGGGAGCAAGAACAATGAGCAGTTCTTC. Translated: CASSSGRRGSKNNEQFF.

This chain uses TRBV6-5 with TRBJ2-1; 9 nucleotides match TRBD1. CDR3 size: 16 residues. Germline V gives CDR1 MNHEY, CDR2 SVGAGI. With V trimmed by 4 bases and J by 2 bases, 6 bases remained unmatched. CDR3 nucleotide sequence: TGTGCCAGCAGTTCCCCAACAGGGGGCACCTACAATGAGCAGTTCTTC. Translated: CASSSPTGGTYNEQFF.

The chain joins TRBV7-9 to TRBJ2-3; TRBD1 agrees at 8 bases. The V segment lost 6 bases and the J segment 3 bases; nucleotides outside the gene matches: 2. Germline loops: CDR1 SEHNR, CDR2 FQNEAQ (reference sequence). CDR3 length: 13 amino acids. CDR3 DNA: TGTGCCAGCAGAGGACAGGGAACAGATACGCAGTATTTT. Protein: CASRGQGTDTQYF.